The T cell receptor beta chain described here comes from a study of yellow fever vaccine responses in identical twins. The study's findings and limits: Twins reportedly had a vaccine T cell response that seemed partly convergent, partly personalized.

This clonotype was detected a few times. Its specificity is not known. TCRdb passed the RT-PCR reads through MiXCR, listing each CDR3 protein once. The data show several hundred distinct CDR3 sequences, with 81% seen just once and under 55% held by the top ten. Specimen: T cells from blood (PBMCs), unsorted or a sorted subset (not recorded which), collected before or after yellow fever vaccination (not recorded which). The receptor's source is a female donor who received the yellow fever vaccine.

The chain's CDR3 is CASSFFAGGGEQFF. The DNA of the CDR3 is TGTGCCAGCAGCTTCTTTGCTGGAGGGGGTGAGCAGTTCTTC. The rearrangement links TRBV7-3 to TRBJ2-1, with D perhaps TRBD1 or TRBD2 (6 bases each). The CDR3 runs to 14 residues. V was trimmed by 3 bases and J by 9 bases, leaving 15 bases between them. Germline V CDR1 and CDR2: SGHTA, FQGTGA.